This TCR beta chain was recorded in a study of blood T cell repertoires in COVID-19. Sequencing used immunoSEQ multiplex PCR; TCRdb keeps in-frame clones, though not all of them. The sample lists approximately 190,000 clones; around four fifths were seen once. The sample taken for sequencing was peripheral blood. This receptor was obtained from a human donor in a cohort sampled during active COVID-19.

The CDR3: CASKREYEQFF. CDR3 DNA sequence: TGTGCCAGCAAGCGGGAGTATGAGCAGTTCTTC. V gene TRBV6-6 combines with J gene TRBJ2-1, with 8 bases matching TRBD2. V shed 7 bases, J shed 8 bases, and the junction held 1 base outside the gene matches. The CDR3 is 11 amino acids. Germline assignment: CDR1 MNHNY and CDR2 SVGAGI (reference sequence).